The 17 T cell receptor beta chains reported below all come from one sample, sequenced in a study of T-cell memory formation after mild COVID-19 (dated by TCRdb to about 2021). The method behind the library was 5' RACE. These reads were obtained on an Illumina NovaSeq 6000. TCRdb reanalyzed the raw reads on its own, using fastp at Q25 for trimming and MiXCR for clone calling, and kept in-frame beta chains. Rows with one shared CDR3 protein collapse into an entry with the most common genes and DNA. The sample includes roughly 190,000 distinct CDR3 sequences, with about 16% observed a single time. 2.4% of the sample is taken by the ten largest. The sample consisted of PBMCs or a T cell subset sorted from them (not recorded which). The receptor set was obtained from an adult woman who had mild COVID-19 (a few samples of this study predate the infection). The sample titles of this study are shuffled in the database, so cell type and time point are left out; the donor was told from shared clones.

This clonotype was seen more than once but under ten times. The genes are TRBV12-3 or TRBV12-4 and TRBJ2-2, with 9 bases aligning to TRBD2. CDR3 length: 15 amino acids. Losses at the gene ends were 6 bases for V and 4 bases for J; bases not matched to a gene: 6. Written as DNA, the CDR3 is TGTGCCAGCAGCCCGGGACTAGCCTTCACCGGGGAGCTGTTTTTT. Its translation is CASSPGLAFTGELFF.

This clonotype was seen only a few times. The gene calls are TRBV3-1 and TRBJ2-5, with 11 bases lining up with TRBD1. Germline V CDR1 and CDR2: LGHDT, YNNKEL (reference sequence). The CDR3 extends over 14 amino acids. V lost 4 bases to trimming and J lost 6 bases; unmatched junction nucleotides: 4. The DNA of the CDR3 is TGTGCCAGCAGCCCAGGGACAGGGGGAAAGACCCAGTACTTC. It yields the protein CASSPGTGGKTQYF.

The V gene is TRBV7-2, the J gene TRBJ1-4; D ambiguous. This CDR3 has 14 amino acids. Germline CDR1 and CDR2: SGHTA and FQGNSA. V shed 6 bases and J shed 8 bases, with 16 bases lying between them. CDR3 bases: TGTGCCAGCAGTCAATCTGGAGCAGCCGAAAAACTGTTTTTT. Its protein is CASSQSGAAEKLFF.

The chain recombines TRBV4-2 with TRBJ2-1; possibly TRBD2 for D (5 bases). Deletions cut 1 base from V and 0 bases from J, with 16 bases between. The CDR3 totals 18 residues. Germline V gene lookup returns CDR1 LGHNA and CDR2 YNFKEQ. CDR3 residues: CASSQVVSSGLSYNEQFF. The CDR3 DNA is TGTGCCAGCAGCCAAGTCGTATCCAGCGGTCTCTCCTACAATGAGCAGTTCTTC.

Remarks on this clonotype: Germline is not matched at one junction end, which may reflect a read error. CDR3 DNA: TGTGCCAGCAGCTTAGGAAAAGGTTTGAACACTGAAGTTTTCTTT. The encoded protein is CASSLGKGLNTEVFF. The rearrangement joins TRBV7-9 to TRBJ1-1; D gene uncertain. Germline CDR1 and CDR2: SEHNR and FQNEAQ (reference sequence). The CDR3 is 15 residues long.

The V gene is TRBV20-1, the J gene TRBJ2-3; the match to TRBD1 covers 8 bases. V trimming: 3 bases; J trimming: 5 bases; junction bases outside the gene matches: 10. The CDR3 is 15 residues long. The germline CDR1 and CDR2 sequences are DFQATT and SNEGSKA (reference sequence). As DNA, the CDR3 is TGCAGTGCTAGGGGATTCCGGGACAGGAGAGATACGCAGTATTTT. Its protein is CSARGFRDRRDTQYF.

Only a few counts were recorded for this clonotype. The chain is built from TRBV5-1 and TRBJ2-1; 9 bases fit TRBD1. CDR3 length: 15 residues. V shed 3 bases and J 2 bases; nucleotides not matched to a gene: 3. Looked up from germline, CDR1 is SGHRS and CDR2 is YFSETQ. The CDR3 sequence: CASSWTGEAYNEQFF. CDR3 DNA sequence: TGCGCCAGCAGCTGGACAGGGGAGGCCTACAATGAGCAGTTCTTC.

The rearrangement uses TRBV7-6 and TRBJ1-1; 7 bases are shared with TRBD1. This CDR3 comprises 13 residues. The V segment lost 5 bases and the J segment 4 bases; nucleotides outside the gene matches: 4. Per the germline V gene, CDR1 is SGHVS and CDR2 is FNYEAQ. Here the CDR3 reads CASSPGQVTEAFF. The CDR3 DNA follows: TGTGCCAGCAGCCCAGGACAGGTCACTGAAGCTTTCTTT.

This chain links TRBV11-3 with TRBJ1-1; no reliable D call. The germline V gene has CDR1 SGHNT and CDR2 YENEEA. The CDR3 loop spans 14 amino acids. The V gene lost 8 bases and the J gene lost 1 base, with 14 bases spanning the gap. DNA of the CDR3: TGTGCCAGCGAGGTCTTGGGAGCGAACACTGAAGCTTTCTTT. Its translation: CASEVLGANTEAFF.

This clonotype was counted many times. The V and J genes are TRBV11-2 and TRBJ1-1, with no clear D. V lost 0 bases and J 5 bases, leaving 13 bases between the germline ends. Germline loops: CDR1 SGHAT, CDR2 FQNNGV. The CDR3 is made up of 15 amino acids. This CDR3 reads CASSLDRTGWTEAFF. Written as DNA, the CDR3 is TGTGCCAGCAGCTTAGATCGCACGGGGTGGACTGAAGCTTTCTTT.

The sample holds a few counts of this clonotype. The J gene is TRBJ2-5, the V gene TRBV21-1; TRBD1 is the table's D call, not checked against the DNA. TRBV21-1 is a pseudogene locus. This CDR3 region has 15 residues. CDR3 sequence: CASSNPGDRGETQYF. The DNA for the CDR3 is TGTGCCAGCAGCAACCCCGGAGACAGGGGAGAGACCCAGTACTTC.

This chain uses TRBV5-1 with TRBJ2-7; the D is unclear. This CDR3 has 14 residues. The ends were cut back, 4 bases at V and 7 bases at J, with 18 bases in the middle. Per germline, CDR1 SGHRS and CDR2 YFSETQ. CDR3 in DNA: TGCGCCAGCAGCCCCAGAGACACTCATTCGGAGCAGTACTTC. This gives the protein CASSPRDTHSEQYF.

This clonotype has only one observation. The CDR3: CASTNGQGTSGRRTQYF. The CDR3 coding sequence is TGTGCCAGCACCAACGGCCAGGGGACTAGCGGGAGGCGGACCCAGTACTTC. The chain carries TRBV6-2 or TRBV6-3 and TRBJ2-5; the match to TRBD2 covers 15 bases. Germline V lookup: CDR1 MNHEY, CDR2 SVGEGT. Trimming cost V 7 bases and J 7 bases; bases outside gene matches: 13. CDR3 length equals 17 residues.

The chain is built from TRBV6-5 and TRBJ1-1; perhaps TRBD1 as D (6 bases). This CDR3 contains 16 residues. CDR1 is MNHEY, CDR2 SVGAGI, per germline. The V end lost 1 base, the J end lost 1 base, and 13 bases lay between the germline ends. This CDR3 is CASSYWRGAGNTEAFF. The DNA of the CDR3 is TGTGCCAGCAGTTACTGGCGGGGGGCCGGGAACACTGAAGCTTTCTTT.

This clonotype was found a few times. The chain couples TRBV19 to TRBJ2-2; D might be TRBD1 or TRBD2, each matching 5 bases. The V end lost 7 bases, the J end lost 3 bases, and 15 bases lay between the germline ends. There are 15 residues in the CDR3. Per germline, CDR1 LNHDA and CDR2 SQIVND (reference sequence). CDR3 protein: CASNTPGLDTGELFF. Written as DNA, the CDR3 is TGTGCCAGTAATACTCCGGGGCTCGACACCGGGGAGCTGTTTTTT.

The chain has TRBV4-3 and TRBJ2-7; unclear D gene. CDR1 and CDR2 (germline): LGHNA, YSLEER. The CDR3 totals 17 residues. V was clipped by 0 bases and J by 2 bases, with 17 bases between them. The CDR3 coding sequence is TGCGCCAGCAGCCAAGAAGGTGGGCGGACCATTGCCTACGAGCAGTACTTC. It codes for CASSQEGGRTIAYEQYF.

This chain uses TRBV18 with TRBJ2-7; 9 bases are a match to TRBD2. In germline, CDR1 is KGHSH, CDR2 LQKENI. The V and J ends lost 5 bases and 3 bases, in that order; junction bases with no gene match: 5. The CDR3 runs to 14 residues. In DNA, the CDR3 is TGTGCCAGCTCAGCCGGGACTAGCCGCTACGAGCAGTACTTC. Protein product: CASSAGTSRYEQYF.